This T cell receptor beta chain was found in a study of technical replicates of blood from four donors. Germline V CDR1 and CDR2: SGHAT, FQNNGV. The CDR3 extends over 14 amino acids. V lost 2 bases to trimming and J lost 7 bases, with 12 bases between them. Assay used: immunoSEQ multiplex PCR; TCRdb lists only in-frame clones, some missing. The table has 68,000 or so clones, 95% to 97% seen once. The rearrangement links TRBV11-2 to TRBJ1-5, with D possibly TRBD1 on 5 matching bases. The sequence came from a human donor in good health. The sequencing sample was made of T cells isolated from PBMCs. Here the CDR3 reads CASSLQGGEQPQHF. The CDR3 coding sequence is TGTGCCAGCAGCTTACAGGGAGGGGAGCAGCCCCAGCATTTT. The complete variable domain, with remaining parts taken from reference TRBV11-2 and TRBJ1-5, reads EAGVAQSPRYKIIEKRQSVAFWCNPISGHATLYWYQQILGQGPKLLIQFQNNGVVDDSQLPKDRFSAERLKGVDSTLKIQPAKLEDSAVYLCASSLQGGEQPQHFGDGTRLSIL.